This T cell receptor (beta chain) came from a study of cytomegalovirus exposure and HLA in healthy donors. Regarding the study as a whole: Apparent HLA restriction characterized most CMV-associated TCR beta chains in a later analysis. Most sequenced TCRs were rare (though some public TCRs occurred in many donors). Available immune exposure information covered CMV serostatus only. Reports indicated that the classifier achieved high specificity and sensitivity in diagnosing cytomegalovirus status.

With 3 bases removed from V and 7 bases from J, the gap between germline ends came to 22 bases. This CDR3 comprises 16 residues. Germline CDR1 MGHRA, CDR2 YSYEKL. The PCR had 60 Vbeta and 13 Jbeta primers. The protocol was immunoSEQ multiplex PCR, while the TCRdb copy is restricted to in-frame clones and leaves out a portion. In all, the sample yields 100,000 to 150,000 clones. With respect to this clone: Its antigen is undetermined. The same CDR3 is also encoded by other DNA sequences in this sample.

The V gene is TRBV4-1, the J gene TRBJ2-7; tentative D call: TRBD2 (6 bases). This TCR was recovered from a woman between 40 and 50 years old in good health and CMV-seropositive. The specimen sequenced was PBMCs. The CDR3 protein is CASSHPLRTTPGEQYF. CDR3 nucleotides: TGCGCCAGCAGCCACCCCCTCAGGACTACCCCCGGGGAGCAGTACTTC.